One sample yielded the 27 T cell receptor beta chains listed below, sequenced in a study of PD-L1 blockade in urothelial cancer (dated by TCRdb to the late 2010s). Interpreted using the paper, the time point label stands for: pretreatment peripheral blood. The method behind the library was the immunoSEQ multiplex PCR assay. In TCRdb, the immuneACCESS table is reduced to in-frame sequences with V and J assigned. These tables do not hold every clone; where another copy was compared, an unresolved V gene accounts for under half, and the others remain unexplained. The table for this sample lists some 71,000 clones; about 90% of them were counted only once. The ten largest make up 15% of the sample. The material was PBMCs, obtained around atezolizumab (anti-PD-L1) treatment. Source of these receptors: a man aged 55 to 70 with urothelial cancer.

The rearrangement joins TRBV5-1 to TRBJ2-7, with 12 bases that match TRBD1. CDR3 size: 14 residues. With V trimmed by 6 bases and J by 6 bases, 7 bases remained unmatched. The germline V gene encodes CDR1 SGHRS and CDR2 YFSETQ. This CDR3 reads CASTGTGGRAEQYF. CDR3 bases: TGCGCCAGCACCGGGACAGGGGGCAGAGCCGAGCAGTACTTC.

The V gene is TRBV2, the J gene TRBJ1-5, with D maybe TRBD1 (5 bases). Per the germline V gene, CDR1 is SNHLY and CDR2 is FYNNEI. The CDR3 runs 15 residues. Trimming stripped 5 bases from V and 5 bases from J, with 16 bases between. The CDR3 DNA sequence: TGTGCCAGCAGTCCCCCAAAGGGGAGGGATCAGCCCCAGCATTTT. Translating gives CASSPPKGRDQPQHF.

A few counts support this clone. One end of the junction varies from germline; a read error may be responsible. V gene TRBV7-7 combines with J gene TRBJ2-5; 7 bases agree with TRBD1. In germline, CDR1 is SSHAT, CDR2 FNYEAQ (reference sequence). This CDR3 has 13 amino acids. The CDR3 here is CASSAGGKETQYF. DNA for the CDR3: TGTGCTAGCAGCGCAGGGGGTAAAGAGACCCAGTACTTC.

The chain links TRBV9 to TRBJ2-5; 7 bases align to TRBD2. CDR3 length: 14 residues. CDR1 SGDLS and CDR2 YYNGEE come from the germline V gene. V lost 3 bases to trimming and J lost 5 bases; unmatched junction nucleotides: 7. Written as DNA, the CDR3 is TGTGCCAGCAGCGAGGGAGGGAATTCGGAGACCCAGTACTTC. It specifies CASSEGGNSETQYF.

This chain joins TRBV19 and TRBJ2-3; 9 bases are shared with TRBD2. Looked up from germline, CDR1 is LNHDA and CDR2 is SQIVND (reference sequence). V was pared by 6 bases and J by 2 bases, with 9 bases of the junction left unmatched. The CDR3 runs to 16 residues. For the CDR3, the DNA is TGTGCCAGTAGCGAATTAGCGGGGGACCTCACAGATACGCAGTATTTT. Protein: CASSELAGDLTDTQYF.

The chain is built from TRBV6-4 and TRBJ2-1, with TRBD2 matching 15 bases. J gave up 6 bases and V 5 bases, and 11 bases lay outside the gene matches. In germline, CDR1 is MRHNA, CDR2 SNTAGT. This CDR3 has 18 amino acids. This CDR3 reads CASSPGLAGGLRINEQFF. CDR3 sequence (DNA): TGTGCCAGCAGTCCGGGACTAGCGGGGGGACTACGGATCAATGAGCAGTTCTTC.

This clone was counted between two and nine times. V and J are TRBV29-1 and TRBJ1-2; a weak D match, TRBD1 (5 bases). Per the germline V gene, CDR1 is SQVTM and CDR2 is ANQGSEA. Trimming took off 1 base at V and 6 bases at J, with 12 bases between the two ends. The CDR3 loop spans 13 amino acids. As DNA, the CDR3 is TGCAGCGTTGAAGTAGGGGAACCCCATGGCTACACCTTC. It yields the protein CSVEVGEPHGYTF.

V and J are TRBV5-8 and TRBJ1-5; the D gene is possibly TRBD1 (5 bases). Germline V gene data show CDR1 as SGHTS and CDR2 as YDEGEE. The CDR3 sequence is 14 residues long. The V gene lost 10 bases and the J gene lost 0 bases, with 14 bases spanning the gap. CDR3 sequence reads: CAHNGGYSNQPQHF. In DNA, the CDR3 is TGTGCCCATAACGGGGGTTATAGCAATCAGCCCCAGCATTTT.

The genes are TRBV11-1 and TRBJ2-5; a possible D gene is TRBD1 (6 bases). Germline CDR1 reads SGHAT; CDR2 reads FQDESV (reference sequence). This CDR3 is built from 14 residues. The V and J ends lost 5 bases and 3 bases respectively, with 13 bases between them. The DNA of the CDR3 is TGTGCCAGCAGCATCACAGGGACCAAAGAGACCCAGTACTTC. Its protein is CASSITGTKETQYF.

The chain recombines TRBV27 with TRBJ1-6, with a tentative D call TRBD1 (5 bases). CDR3 length: 15 amino acids. Trimming pared 5 bases from V and 4 bases from J, leaving 12 bases between. Germline V gene data show CDR1 as MNHEY and CDR2 as SMNVEV (reference sequence). CDR3 in amino acids: CASSLREGYNSPLHF. The CDR3 DNA follows: TGTGCCAGCAGTCTCAGGGAGGGGTATAATTCACCCCTCCACTTT.

The gene calls are TRBV7-3 and TRBJ2-3; D ambiguous. V lost 5 bases, J lost 0 bases, and 6 bases lay in between. CDR1 is SGHTA, CDR2 FQGTGA, per germline. This CDR3 is 13 amino acids long. The CDR3: CASSPLSTDTQYF. CDR3 sequence (DNA): TGTGCCAGCAGCCCCTTGAGCACAGATACGCAGTATTTT.

The chain is built from TRBV9 and TRBJ1-6; D remains ambiguous. Trimming shortened V by 0 bases and J by 0 bases, and 7 bases separated the two germline ends. Germline loops: CDR1 SGDLS, CDR2 YYNGEE. CDR3 length: 16 residues. This CDR3 reads CASSVATDSYNSPLHF. CDR3 sequence (DNA): TGTGCCAGCAGCGTAGCTACAGACTCCTATAATTCACCCCTCCACTTT. The full variable domain, its missing parts supplied by reference TRBV9 and TRBJ1-6, is DSGVTQTPKHLITATGQRVTLRCSPRSGDLSVYWYQQSLDQGLQFLIQYYNGEERAKGNILERFSAQQFPDLHSELNLSSLELGDSALYFCASSVATDSYNSPLHFGNGTRLTVT.

This sequence joins TRBV11-3 and TRBJ2-3; D perhaps matches TRBD2 (6 bases). The CDR3 length is 14 residues. With 0 bases removed from V and 12 bases from J, the gap between germline ends came to 16 bases. The V gene's germline CDR1 is SGHNT and CDR2 YENEEA. The CDR3 protein is CASSLELWASEQYF. The CDR3 DNA is TGTGCCAGCAGCTTAGAACTGTGGGCTAGCGAACAGTATTTT.

The chain combines TRBV7-2 with TRBJ2-7; D may be TRBD2 (6 bases). Germline lookup yields CDR1 SGHTA and CDR2 FQGNSA. Trimming removed 5 bases at V and 1 base at J, with 12 bases between. This CDR3 region has 14 residues. Here the CDR3 DNA reads TGTGCCAGCAGCCCCGCTGGGGGGTCCTACGAGCAGTACTTC. Its protein product is CASSPAGGSYEQYF.

CDR3 bases: TGTGCCAGCAGCTCTTCCCGAGGGAGCACTGAAGCTTTCTTT. It encodes CASSSSRGSTEAFF. The chain is built from TRBV13 and TRBJ1-1; D is unclear. Germline assignment: CDR1 PRHDT and CDR2 FYEKMQ (reference sequence). V was trimmed by 4 bases and J by 4 bases, leaving 13 bases between them. This CDR3 has 14 amino acids. Based on the CDR3 plus reference TRBV13 and TRBJ1-1, the full variable domain is AAGVIQSPRHLIKEKRETATLKCYPIPRHDTVYWYQQGPGQDPQFLISFYEKMQSDKGSIPDRFSAQQFSDYHSELNMSSLELGDSALYFCASSSSRGSTEAFFGQGTRLTVV.

J is TRBJ2-3 and V is TRBV5-4, with a weak D call TRBD2 (6 bases). Germline assignment: CDR1 SGHNT and CDR2 YYREEE (reference sequence). The CDR3 consists of 14 residues. Trimming took 3 bases from V and 5 from J, leaving 13 bases between them. The CDR3 sequence is CASSSRRGQDTQYF. In DNA form, the CDR3 reads TGTGCCAGCAGCTCACGGAGGGGCCAAGATACGCAGTATTTT.

The chain employs TRBV19 and TRBJ1-2; no clear D. V lost 7 bases to trimming and J lost 3 bases, with 12 bases between them. The CDR3 is made up of 13 amino acids. CDR1 and CDR2 (germline): LNHDA, SQIVND (reference sequence). The CDR3 DNA sequence: TGTGCCAGTAAGGAGAGGGCCTACTATGGCTACACCTTC. The encoded protein is CASKERAYYGYTF.

V and J are TRBV27 and TRBJ2-1; 7 nucleotides match TRBD1. Unmatched junction bases numbered 5, after V lost 6 bases and J lost 3 bases. This CDR3 has 14 amino acids. Germline V gives CDR1 MNHEY, CDR2 SMNVEV (reference sequence). The CDR3 DNA sequence: TGTGCCAGCAGAGGGACAGTCTACTACAATGAGCAGTTCTTC. It is translated as CASRGTVYYNEQFF.

This rearrangement joins TRBV19 to TRBJ1-1; 7 bases align to TRBD1. The CDR3 has 15 amino acids. The germline CDR1 and CDR2 sequences are LNHDA and SQIVND (reference sequence). V lost 10 bases to trimming and J lost 0 bases; unmatched junction nucleotides: 11. The DNA of the CDR3 is TGTGCCACCTGTCGGGGGACAGAACTGAACACTGAAGCTTTCTTT. Its protein product is CATCRGTELNTEAFF.

This clone was detected only a few times. The rearrangement links TRBV18 to TRBJ1-2; a weak D match, TRBD1 (5 bases). Germline loops: CDR1 KGHSH, CDR2 LQKENI. This CDR3 spans 13 amino acids. V lost 3 bases and J lost 3, with 8 bases in between. The CDR3 reads CASSPPGYYGYTF. The CDR3, as DNA: TGTGCCAGCTCACCTCCAGGGTACTATGGCTACACCTTC.

As DNA, the CDR3 is TGTGCCAGCAGCCAAGCTAGCGGGGGAGGCTACAATGAGCAGTTCTTC. It codes for CASSQASGGGYNEQFF. The chain couples TRBV7-9 to TRBJ2-1; 10 bases line up with TRBD2. V dropped 5 bases and J dropped 3; count of bases not matched to a gene: 7. CDR3 length: 16 amino acids. Germline CDR1 is SEHNR and CDR2 is FQNEAQ (reference sequence).

The rearrangement joins TRBV6-1 to TRBJ1-1, with D perhaps matching TRBD1 (5 bases). The V end lost 7 bases, the J end lost 2 bases, and 14 bases lay between the germline ends. The CDR3 has 14 residues. CDR1 and CDR2 (germline): MNHNS, SASEGT. In DNA form, the CDR3 reads TGTGCCAGCACGGGAGGACAACTAAACACTGAAGCTTTCTTT. Its protein is CASTGGQLNTEAFF.

This chain uses TRBV9 with TRBJ2-7, with 7 bases lining up with TRBD2. The CDR3 length is 14 residues. The ends lost 2 bases at V and 0 bases at J; junction bases unmatched: 2. Germline lookup yields CDR1 SGDLS and CDR2 YYNGEE. The CDR3 here is CASSVRGDSYEQYF. Here the CDR3 DNA reads TGTGCCAGCAGCGTCCGGGGGGACTCCTACGAGCAGTACTTC.

V is TRBV6-1 and J is TRBJ2-1; 8 positions match TRBD1. The trim removed 9 bases at V and 7 bases at J, leaving 5 bases unmatched. Germline V CDR1 and CDR2: MNHNS, SASEGT. The CDR3 contains 12 residues. The chain's CDR3 is CASWRQGNEQFF. The CDR3 nucleotides read TGTGCCAGTTGGAGACAGGGGAATGAGCAGTTCTTC.

The chain has TRBV7-2 and TRBJ1-4; 7 nucleotides line up with TRBD1. CDR3 length: 17 amino acids. Germline V gives CDR1 SGHTA, CDR2 FQGNSA. Trimming removed 4 bases from V and 0 bases from J; junction bases left unmatched: 8. The CDR3 sequence is CASSSRDSIATNEKLFF. CDR3 bases: TGTGCCAGCAGCTCACGGGACAGCATTGCAACTAATGAAAAACTGTTTTTT.

V usage is TRBV27 and J usage is TRBJ1-3; 8 bases are a match to TRBD1. Unmatched junction bases numbered 5, after V lost 5 bases and J lost 2 bases. The germline V gene has CDR1 MNHEY and CDR2 SMNVEV (reference sequence). CDR3 length: 15 amino acids. The DNA of the CDR3 is TGTGCCAGCAGTATCACAGGGGGTCCTGGAAACACCATATATTTT. Amino acid sequence: CASSITGGPGNTIYF.

The rearrangement joins TRBV2 to TRBJ1-5; 12 bases map to TRBD1. Looked up from germline, CDR1 is SNHLY and CDR2 is FYNNEI. The CDR3 has 16 residues. V shed 6 bases and J 3 bases; nucleotides not matched to a gene: 6. The CDR3 here is CASRRGTGGPNQPQHF. The CDR3 DNA reads TGTGCCAGCAGGAGGGGGACAGGGGGCCCCAATCAGCCCCAGCATTTT. Combining the CDR3 with reference TRBV2 and TRBJ1-5 gives the whole variable domain EPEVTQTPSHQVTQMGQEVILRCVPISNHLYFYWYRQILGQKVEFLVSFYNNEISEKSEIFDDQFSVERPDGSNFTLKIRSTKLEDSAMYFCASRRGTGGPNQPQHFGDGTRLSIL.